The rows below give T cell receptor beta chains drawn from one sample of a study of T cell responses to AZD1222 COVID-19 vaccine. Generated by immunoSEQ multiplex PCR, the TCRdb table keeps only in-frame clones and is missing some. The repertoire includes about 99,000 clones, 90% of them detected once, and 4.5% to 5.5% sits in the top ten. The starting material was peripheral blood, obtained on day 0 of AZD1222 vaccination. The receptor source for this set is an adult in good health. CDR3s include the opening cysteine and the closing phenylalanine or tryptophan. Each record gives: clone size, V gene, J gene, D gene, CDR3 protein, CDR3 DNA. The D gene is left open where the match is weak. Not every row has a clone size; where given, it reads once, few, many or a size class.

size: .; V: TRBV12-3/TRBV12-4; J: TRBJ2-1; D: .; CDR3: CASRWVGNNEQFF; DNA: TGTGCCAGCAGGTGGGTTGGCAACAATGAGCAGTTCTTC
size: .; V: TRBV15; J: TRBJ1-4; D: .; CDR3: CATSVGERKKLFF; DNA: TGTGCCACCAGCGTCGGGGAACGGAAAAAACTGTTTTTT
size: once; V: TRBV4-1; J: TRBJ1-2; D: .; CDR3: CASSQTRLNYGYTF; DNA: TGCGCCAGCAGCCAAACCCGATTAAACTATGGCTACACCTTC
size: .; V: TRBV2; J: TRBJ1-5; D: .; CDR3: CASSDAGYSNQPQHF; DNA: TGTGCCAGCAGTGATGCCGGGTATAGCAATCAGCCCCAGCATTTT
size: .; V: TRBV6-2/TRBV6-3; J: TRBJ1-5; D: TRBD1; CDR3: CASSYRTGFNQPQHF; DNA: TGTGCCAGCAGTTACCGGACAGGGTTCAATCAGCCCCAGCATTTT
size: .; V: TRBV19; J: TRBJ1-4; D: .; CDR3: CASSIGVEEKLFF; DNA: TGTGCCAGTAGTATTGGTGTGGAGGAAAAACTGTTTTTT
size: .; V: TRBV7-8; J: TRBJ1-1; D: .; CDR3: CASSLRQVGEAFF; DNA: TGTGCCAGCAGCTTACGCCAGGTGGGTGAAGCTTTCTTT
size: .; V: TRBV18; J: TRBJ1-6; D: .; CDR3: CASSPGQQGNSPLHF; DNA: TGTGCCAGCTCACCTGGACAGCAAGGCAATTCACCCCTCCACTTT
size: .; V: TRBV11-1; J: TRBJ1-1; D: .; CDR3: CASPRAPSWDTEAFF; DNA: TGTGCCAGCCCCCGGGCCCCCAGTTGGGACACTGAAGCTTTCTTT
size: .; V: TRBV28; J: TRBJ1-4; D: TRBD1; CDR3: CASSFYRGEPNEKLFF; DNA: TGTGCCAGCAGTTTTTACAGGGGAGAGCCTAATGAAAAACTGTTTTTT
size: .; V: TRBV2; J: TRBJ1-1; D: .; CDR3: CASRSGRVRGAEAFF; DNA: TGTGCCAGCAGGTCAGGAAGAGTCCGGGGCGCTGAAGCTTTCTTT
size: .; V: TRBV5-1; J: TRBJ1-3; D: .; CDR3: CASKEVGGNTIYF; DNA: TGCGCCAGCAAGGAGGTTGGTGGAAACACCATATATTTT
size: .; V: TRBV4-3; J: TRBJ1-3; D: .; CDR3: CASSQAVSGNTIYF; DNA: TGCGCCAGCAGCCAAGCCGTCTCTGGAAACACCATATATTTT
size: .; V: TRBV18; J: TRBJ2-3; D: .; CDR3: CASSNRPLDTQYF; DNA: TGTGCCAGCTCAAACAGACCCTTAGATACGCAGTATTTT
size: .; V: TRBV5-4; J: TRBJ1-1; D: TRBD1; CDR3: CASSLATGGNTEAFF; DNA: TGTGCCAGCAGCTTGGCGACAGGGGGTAACACTGAAGCTTTCTTT
size: few; V: TRBV28; J: TRBJ2-7; D: TRBD1; CDR3: CASSSSGTGYEQYF; DNA: TGTGCCAGCAGTTCCTCCGGGACAGGCTACGAGCAGTACTTC
size: .; V: TRBV29-1; J: TRBJ1-3; D: .; CDR3: CSVRGVGNTIYF; DNA: TGCAGCGTGCGGGGGGTGGGAAACACCATATATTTT
size: .; V: TRBV18; J: TRBJ1-3; D: TRBD1; CDR3: CASSLGTGENTIYF; DNA: TGTGCCAGCTCACTCGGGACAGGGGAAAACACCATATATTTT
size: .; V: TRBV12-3/TRBV12-4; J: TRBJ2-7; D: TRBD1; CDR3: CASRQGAFYEQYF; DNA: TGTGCCAGTCGACAGGGGGCTTTCTACGAGCAGTACTTC
size: .; V: TRBV5-4; J: TRBJ2-5; D: .; CDR3: CASNFLGETQYF; DNA: TGTGCCAGCAACTTCCTAGGGGAGACCCAGTACTTC
size: .; V: TRBV10-3; J: TRBJ2-5; D: TRBD1; CDR3: CAARPAQGASETQYF; DNA: TGTGCCGCCAGGCCCGCACAGGGGGCGTCAGAGACCCAGTACTTC
size: .; V: TRBV6-4; J: TRBJ1-6; D: TRBD1; CDR3: CASSSETGTPLHF; DNA: TGTGCCAGCAGTTCCGAGACAGGGACACCCCTCCACTTT
size: .; V: TRBV28; J: TRBJ2-1; D: .; CDR3: CASSPQTASSYNEQFF; DNA: TGTGCCAGCAGTCCTCAGACGGCGAGCTCCTACAATGAGCAGTTCTTC
size: .; V: TRBV7-9; J: TRBJ1-1; D: .; CDR3: CASSRILRQKVNTEAFF; DNA: TGTGCCAGCAGCCGAATCCTGCGACAGAAAGTGAACACTGAAGCTTTCTTT
size: .; V: TRBV11-3; J: TRBJ2-7; D: TRBD2; CDR3: CASSTGGIAEQYF; DNA: TGTGCCAGCAGTACCGGGGGGATTGCCGAGCAGTACTTC
size: .; V: TRBV19; J: TRBJ2-1; D: .; CDR3: CASNGGLYNEQFF; DNA: TGTGCCAGTAACGGGGGACTCTACAATGAGCAGTTCTTC
size: .; V: TRBV7-8; J: TRBJ1-5; D: .; CDR3: CASSYHRDPNQPQHF; DNA: TGTGCCAGCAGCTACCACAGGGACCCCAATCAGCCCCAGCATTTT
size: .; V: TRBV28; J: TRBJ1-2; D: .; CDR3: CASSLSPENYGYTF; DNA: TGTGCCAGCAGTTTATCGCCCGAGAACTATGGCTACACCTTC
size: once; V: TRBV3-1/TRBV3-2; J: TRBJ2-2; D: .; CDR3: CASSPEGAYTGELFF; DNA: TGTGCCAGCAGCCCAGAGGGAGCTTACACCGGGGAGCTGTTTTTT
size: once; V: TRBV10-3; J: TRBJ1-2; D: TRBD1; CDR3: CAISGGTEYGYTF; DNA: TGTGCCATCAGTGGGGGGACAGAATATGGCTACACCTTC
size: once; V: TRBV6-5; J: TRBJ2-7; D: TRBD1; CDR3: CASSYEGQGGVGQYF; DNA: TGTGCCAGCAGTTACGAGGGACAGGGAGGTGTCGGGCAGTACTTC
size: .; V: TRBV5-1; J: TRBJ2-7; D: .; CDR3: CASSLEGAPLYEQYF; DNA: TGCGCCAGCAGCCTAGAGGGTGCCCCTCTCTACGAGCAGTACTTC
size: once; V: TRBV9; J: TRBJ1-5; D: .; CDR3: CASSDRLGGGDNQPQHF; DNA: TGTGCCAGCAGCGATCGCCTCGGGGGGGGTGATAATCAGCCCCAGCATTTT
size: once; V: TRBV2; J: TRBJ1-6; D: .; CDR3: CASSEGAYNSPLHF; DNA: TGTGCCAGCAGTGAAGGAGCTTATAATTCACCCCTCCACTTT
size: .; V: TRBV6-2/TRBV6-3; J: TRBJ1-5; D: .; CDR3: CASSYLQHYSNQPQHF; DNA: TGTGCCAGCAGTTACCTTCAGCATTATAGCAATCAGCCCCAGCATTTT
size: .; V: TRBV12-3/TRBV12-4; J: TRBJ2-7; D: TRBD1; CDR3: CASIGQGSHEQYF; DNA: TGTGCCAGCATTGGACAGGGGTCCCACGAGCAGTACTTC
size: .; V: TRBV6-2/TRBV6-3; J: TRBJ2-5; D: TRBD2; CDR3: CASTPVGTTGKTQYF; DNA: TGTGCCAGCACCCCGGTAGGGACTACGGGGAAGACCCAGTACTTC
size: .; V: TRBV6-5; J: TRBJ1-6; D: TRBD1; CDR3: CASRGTVANSPLHF; DNA: TGTGCCAGCAGAGGGACAGTCGCGAATTCACCCCTCCACTTT
size: few; V: TRBV11-2; J: TRBJ1-2; D: TRBD1; CDR3: CASSGASGDRFIHGYTF; DNA: TGTGCCAGCAGCGGAGCTTCAGGGGACAGGTTTATCCATGGCTACACCTTC
size: .; V: TRBV5-6; J: TRBJ1-2; D: .; CDR3: CASSLDAYGYTF; DNA: TGTGCCAGCAGCTTGGATGCCTATGGCTACACCTTC
size: .; V: TRBV27; J: TRBJ2-7; D: .; CDR3: CASSLSFAQGAEQYF; DNA: TGTGCCAGCAGTTTATCGTTCGCCCAGGGTGCAGAGCAGTACTTC
size: .; V: TRBV15; J: TRBJ2-7; D: .; CDR3: CATSRDRGSGYEQYF; DNA: TGTGCCACCAGCAGAGATAGGGGTAGCGGATACGAGCAGTACTTC
size: .; V: TRBV7-2; J: TRBJ2-1; D: TRBD2; CDR3: CASSLERGNEQFF; DNA: TGTGCCAGCAGCTTAGAGCGGGGAAATGAGCAGTTCTTC
size: .; V: TRBV7-7; J: TRBJ2-2; D: .; CDR3: CASSPGVRVNTGELFF; DNA: TGTGCCAGCAGCCCCGGGGTCAGGGTTAACACCGGGGAGCTGTTTTTT
size: .; V: TRBV3-1/TRBV3-2; J: TRBJ2-7; D: .; CDR3: CASSHRNSYEQYF; DNA: TGTGCCAGCAGCCACCGGAACTCCTACGAGCAGTACTTC
size: .; V: TRBV28; J: TRBJ1-1; D: .; CDR3: CASRWGMSTEAFF; DNA: TGTGCCAGCAGATGGGGGATGAGCACTGAAGCTTTCTTT
size: .; V: TRBV5-4; J: TRBJ2-7; D: TRBD2; CDR3: CASSLGTSGGGYEQYF; DNA: TGTGCCAGCAGCTTGGGGACTAGCGGGGGGGGCTACGAGCAGTACTTC
size: .; V: TRBV30; J: TRBJ1-5; D: TRBD1; CDR3: CAWSPEGQVHNQPQHF; DNA: TGTGCCTGGAGCCCGGAGGGACAGGTCCACAATCAGCCCCAGCATTTT
size: .; V: TRBV25-1; J: TRBJ1-1; D: .; CDR3: CASSEYGGLGAFF; DNA: TGTGCCAGCAGTGAATATGGGGGTCTAGGAGCTTTCTTT
size: .; V: TRBV7-3; J: TRBJ2-3; D: TRBD2; CDR3: CASSLMGGGAVTQYF; DNA: TGTGCCAGCAGCTTAATGGGCGGGGGGGCCGTTACGCAGTATTTT
size: .; V: TRBV6-5; J: TRBJ2-2; D: .; CDR3: CASMRVGGTGELFF; DNA: TGTGCCAGCATGAGGGTCGGGGGCACCGGGGAGCTGTTTTTT
size: .; V: TRBV14; J: TRBJ2-5; D: TRBD1; CDR3: CASSVTGVTQYF; DNA: TGTGCCAGCAGCGTTACAGGGGTGACCCAGTACTTC
size: .; V: TRBV19; J: TRBJ1-1; D: .; CDR3: CASSMNTEAFF; DNA: TGTGCCAGTAGTATGAACACTGAAGCTTTCTTT
size: .; V: TRBV3-1/TRBV3-2; J: TRBJ2-7; D: .; CDR3: CASSQIGREQYF; DNA: TGTGCCAGCAGCCAGATAGGGCGCGAGCAGTACTTC
size: .; V: TRBV24-1; J: TRBJ1-4; D: TRBD1; CDR3: CATSPGRGIIGVEKLFF; DNA: TGTGCCACCAGTCCCGGCAGGGGGATTATAGGCGTAGAAAAACTGTTTTTT